The 4 T cell receptor beta chains presented below share a single source sample, sequenced in a study of shared clonotypes between healthy human individuals. Profiling relied on immunoSEQ multiplex PCR, and the TCRdb table lists in-frame clones only, not all of them. Among approximately 95,000 clones listed, about two thirds were seen once. The sequencing sample was made of memory CD8+ T cells sorted from blood. Specified subset: CD45RO+ cells pooled with CCR7-negative TemRA cells. Source of these receptors: a man under 40 in good health.

The J gene is TRBJ2-7, the V gene TRBV28; 7 nucleotides line up with TRBD2. Per germline, CDR1 MDHEN and CDR2 SYDVKM. With V trimmed by 7 bases and J by 6 bases, 18 bases remained unmatched. This CDR3 is built from 16 residues. The chain's CDR3 is CASTPSGATLRREQYF. The CDR3 nucleotides read TGTGCCAGCACCCCCAGCGGGGCAACCCTTAGGCGCGAGCAGTACTTC.

This chain connects TRBV4-3 to TRBJ2-3; 9 nucleotides match TRBD1. Germline loops: CDR1 LGHNA, CDR2 YSLEER. The CDR3 is 16 amino acids. J was trimmed by 6 bases and V by 0 bases; bases with no gene match: 7. Here the CDR3 DNA reads TGCGCCAGCAGCCAAGAGCTTGGACAGGGGAGCGATACGCAGTATTTT. Translated, it gives CASSQELGQGSDTQYF.

The V gene is TRBV7-9, the J gene TRBJ1-4; D is unresolved. The CDR3 loop spans 11 amino acids. V lost 6 bases, J lost 5 bases, and 4 bases lay in between. CDR1 and CDR2 (germline): SEHNR, FQNEAQ (reference sequence). CDR3 residues: CASRQNEKLFF. CDR3 nucleotides: TGTGCCAGCAGGCAAAATGAAAAACTGTTTTTT.

This clone was counted many times. The CDR3 region has the DNA TGTGCCAGCAGTCCAGGGACCAGCGGGAGTGCCTACGAGCAGTACTTC. Translation: CASSPGTSGSAYEQYF. V usage is TRBV2 and J usage is TRBJ2-7; 8 positions match TRBD2. Trimming cost V 5 bases and J 2 bases; bases outside gene matches: 11. The V gene's germline CDR1 is SNHLY and CDR2 FYNNEI. This CDR3 region has 16 residues.